These 17 T cell receptor beta chains share one sample of origin, sequenced in a study of T cell responses to AZD1222 COVID-19 vaccine. This table comes from immunoSEQ multiplex PCR, and its TCRdb copy is limited to in-frame clones, with some not included. Of tens of thousands of clones in the sample, around 83% were seen once. The sample in question was peripheral blood, obtained on day 0 of AZD1222 vaccination. The receptors here all came from an adult in good health.

This chain connects TRBV28 to TRBJ1-1; 9 positions agree with TRBD1. With 6 bases clipped from V and 4 bases from J, the junction kept 9 bases outside the gene matches. Germline loops: CDR1 MDHEN, CDR2 SYDVKM. The CDR3 is made up of 15 amino acids. CDR3 DNA: TGTGCCAGCAGGGGGACAGGGTCTTTTGGCACTGAAGCTTTCTTT. It yields the protein CASRGTGSFGTEAFF. Looking up the rest from reference TRBV28 and TRBJ1-1 gives the full variable domain: DVKVTQSSRYLVKRTGEKVFLECVQDMDHENMFWYRQDPGLGLRLIYFSYDVKMKEKGDIPEGYSVSREKKERFSLILESASTNQTSMYLCASRGTGSFGTEAFFGQGTRLTVV.

V and J are TRBV19 and TRBJ1-5; D is undetermined. V dropped 3 bases and J dropped 0 bases, with 12 bases sitting between them. CDR3 length: 16 residues. Germline CDR1 LNHDA, CDR2 SQIVND (reference sequence). Written as DNA, the CDR3 is TGTGCCAGTAGTATCCCCGGTCAGGCTAGCAATCAGCCCCAGCATTTT. It specifies CASSIPGQASNQPQHF.

The chain combines TRBV18 with TRBJ1-2; D is perhaps TRBD1 (5 bases). The V end was cut by 2 bases, the J end by 0 bases, with 28 bases between. CDR3 length: 21 residues. Germline loops: CDR1 KGHSH, CDR2 LQKENI. The CDR3 sequence: CASSPSTWVPRTSGTNYGYTF. The CDR3 DNA is TGTGCCAGCTCACCATCCACGTGGGTGCCTAGGACAAGCGGAACTAACTATGGCTACACCTTC.

This chain links TRBV3-1 (or the pseudogene TRBV3-2) with TRBJ2-1; possible D gene TRBD1, 6 bases. The ends were cut back, 6 bases at V and 6 bases at J, with 6 bases in the middle. The CDR3 has 11 residues. Germline assignment: CDR1 LGHDT and CDR2 YNNKEL (reference sequence). CDR3: CASRDSNEQFF. The CDR3 DNA follows: TGTGCCAGCAGGGACAGCAATGAGCAGTTCTTC.

The rearrangement uses TRBV7-8 and TRBJ1-5; TRBD1 matches at 7 bases. Germline trimming cut 2 bases from V and 3 bases from J; bases unmatched to any gene: 13. Germline V gene lookup returns CDR1 SGHVS and CDR2 FQNEAQ. CDR3 length equals 18 residues. DNA of the CDR3: TGTGCCAGCAGCTTACAGAGCGCCCCAGGGGGTCTCAATCAGCCCCAGCATTTT. Its protein is CASSLQSAPGGLNQPQHF.

J is TRBJ2-3 and V is TRBV19, with TRBD1 identical over 8 bases. CDR3 length: 16 amino acids. The V gene end was trimmed by 1 base and the J gene end by 3 bases; junction bases not matched to a gene: 6. Germline CDR1 LNHDA, CDR2 SQIVND (reference sequence). The CDR3 sequence is CASSIVARTGTDTQYF. For the CDR3, the DNA is TGTGCCAGTAGTATAGTCGCTAGGACAGGGACAGATACGCAGTATTTT. Combining the CDR3 with reference TRBV19 and TRBJ2-3 gives the whole variable domain DGGITQSPKYLFRKEGQNVTLSCEQNLNHDAMYWYRQDPGQGLRLIYYSQIVNDFQKGDIAEGYSVSREKKESFPLTVTSAQKNPTAFYLCASSIVARTGTDTQYFGPGTRLTVL.

The chain uses TRBV6-2 or TRBV6-3 and TRBJ1-2; 8 bases match TRBD1. The CDR3 has 16 residues. Looked up from germline, CDR1 is MNHEY and CDR2 is SVGEGT. The V gene end was trimmed by 0 bases and the J gene end by 3 bases; junction bases not matched to a gene: 6. The CDR3 loop is CASSYSYRGAYYGYTF. In DNA, the CDR3 is TGTGCCAGCAGTTACTCGTACAGGGGGGCGTACTATGGCTACACCTTC.

This clone has more than one count but fewer than ten. At one end, the junction sequence differs from germline, possibly due to a read error. V usage is TRBV7-7 and J usage is TRBJ2-2; D uncertain. Germline CDR1 reads SSHAT; CDR2 reads FNYEAQ (reference sequence). The CDR3 covers 16 residues. The CDR3 here is CASSLELAGNTGELFF. The CDR3 nucleotides are TGTGCTAGCAGCTTAGAGCTGGCCGGGAACACCGGGGAGCTGTTTTTT.

This clone was recorded a few times. The chain links TRBV4-1 to TRBJ1-5; possibly TRBD1 for D (5 bases). CDR3 length: 15 residues. Germline V gene lookup returns CDR1 MGHRA and CDR2 YSYEKL. Trimming stripped 1 base from V and 2 bases from J, with 9 bases between. CDR3 sequence (DNA): TGCGCCAGCAGCCAAGCAGGGCTCGGCAATCAGCCCCAGCATTTT. As protein: CASSQAGLGNQPQHF.

The V and J genes are TRBV28 and TRBJ2-5; 8 nucleotides match TRBD2. Trimming cost V 5 bases and J 1 base; bases outside gene matches: 3. The CDR3 spans 14 residues. Germline values: CDR1 MDHEN, CDR2 SYDVKM. CDR3 DNA sequence: TGTGCCAGCAGTACGGGGGGGCCCCAAGAGACCCAGTACTTC. It encodes CASSTGGPQETQYF.

This chain uses TRBV7-6 with TRBJ2-2, with TRBD1 matching 7 bases. CDR3 length equals 15 residues. Germline V gene lookup returns CDR1 SGHVS and CDR2 FNYEAQ. With V trimmed by 4 bases and J by 1 base, 3 bases remained unmatched. Here the CDR3 reads CASSSRQGNTGELFF. The CDR3 DNA follows: TGTGCCAGCAGCTCGCGACAGGGGAACACCGGGGAGCTGTTTTTT.

The table lists this clone with a few counts. In the same sample, other DNA sequences code for this CDR3. The chain combines TRBV7-9 with TRBJ2-7, with D unclear. The ends were cut back, 0 bases at V and 0 bases at J, with 3 bases in the middle. The germline CDR1 and CDR2 sequences are SEHNR and FQNEAQ (reference sequence). CDR3 length: 13 amino acids. The DNA for the CDR3 is TGTGCCAGCAGCTTAGCAGTCTCCTACGAGCAGTACTTC. Translating it yields CASSLAVSYEQYF.

The rearrangement joins TRBV19 to TRBJ2-7; 7 bases line up with TRBD1. Germline loops: CDR1 LNHDA, CDR2 SQIVND (reference sequence). The CDR3 has 16 amino acids. After removal of 5 bases from V and 2 bases from J, the junction contained 12 bases not matched to a gene. In nucleotides, the CDR3 is TGTGCCAGTAGTCGATCCTGGGACAGCCTTACCTACGAGCAGTACTTC. Protein sequence: CASSRSWDSLTYEQYF.

The chain is built from TRBV29-1 and TRBJ1-1; 8 bases align to TRBD1. The trim removed 7 bases at V and 5 bases at J, leaving 12 bases unmatched. The V gene's germline CDR1 is SQVTM and CDR2 ANQGSEA. The CDR3 is made up of 14 amino acids. This chain's CDR3 is CSGGQGSYATEAFF. The CDR3 bases are TGCAGCGGTGGACAGGGAAGCTATGCGACTGAAGCTTTCTTT.

This clone came up once. Within the sample, other DNA sequences also encode this same CDR3. The rearrangement links TRBV29-1 to TRBJ2-7; D uncertain. This CDR3 is 11 amino acids long. V lost 7 bases, J lost 5 bases, and 12 bases lay in between. Per the germline V gene, CDR1 is SQVTM and CDR2 is ANQGSEA. The CDR3 bases are TGCAGCGGCCGGGCAGCAGACGAGCAGTACTTC. Translation gives CSGRAADEQYF.

This clone has just a few counts. This sequence joins TRBV28 and TRBJ1-3; 8 nucleotides agree with TRBD1. V lost 9 bases, J lost 0 bases, and 7 bases stayed unmatched. The CDR3 extends over 15 amino acids. Per the germline V gene, CDR1 is MDHEN and CDR2 is SYDVKM. The CDR3 region has the DNA TGTGCCAGTCTGACAGGGGACTTCTCTGGAAACACCATATATTTT. Translating gives CASLTGDFSGNTIYF.

This clone came up a few times. The chain recombines TRBV9 with TRBJ2-4; D might be TRBD1 (6 bases). Trimming pared 0 bases from V and 4 bases from J, leaving 11 bases between. From germline, CDR1 is SGDLS and CDR2 YYNGEE. CDR3 size: 15 residues. The CDR3 DNA follows: TGTGCCAGCAGCGTAGATGGACAGAGTAAAAACATTCAGTACTTC. Residues: CASSVDGQSKNIQYF. The full variable domain, its missing parts supplied by reference TRBV9 and TRBJ2-4, is DSGVTQTPKHLITATGQRVTLRCSPRSGDLSVYWYQQSLDQGLQFLIQYYNGEERAKGNILERFSAQQFPDLHSELNLSSLELGDSALYFCASSVDGQSKNIQYFGAGTRLSVL.